This is a list of T cell receptor beta chains from one sample in a study of blood T cell repertoires in COVID-19. Profiled with immunoSEQ multiplex PCR; TCRdb holds only in-frame clones, not every one. The sample shows 300,000 or so clones, roughly 90% of them seen only once. The specimen was peripheral blood. The receptor set was obtained from a man younger than 35 who had recovered from COVID-19. The CDR3 runs from the conserved cysteine through the conserved F or W. A D gene is named only where the DNA matches it firmly. Size is omitted from some rows. Given values are once, few, many or a class for expanded clones.

CDR3aa	CDR3nt	d_gene	abundance	v_gene	j_gene
CASSQAGNTEAFF	TGTGCCAGCAGCCAAGCAGGGAACACTGAAGCTTTCTTT	-	few	TRBV3-1/TRBV3-2	TRBJ1-1
CASSPAGDLYEQYF	TGCGCCAGCAGCCCAGCGGGGGACCTCTACGAGCAGTACTTC	TRBD2	-	TRBV5-1	TRBJ2-7
CASKEGAGTEAFF	TGTGCCAGCAAGGAGGGGGCAGGAACTGAAGCTTTCTTT	TRBD1	-	TRBV7-9	TRBJ1-1
CASGLGGPNYGYTF	TGTGCTAGTGGCTTGGGGGGGCCCAACTATGGCTACACCTTC	-	many	TRBV12-5	TRBJ1-2
CASSLAGASYNEQFF	TGTGCCAGCAGCCTAGCGGGGGCCTCCTACAATGAGCAGTTCTTC	TRBD2	-	TRBV6-2/TRBV6-3	TRBJ2-1
CASGGEGGTEAFF	TGTGCTAGTGGGGGGGAGGGTGGCACTGAAGCTTTCTTT	-	-	TRBV12-5	TRBJ1-1
CASSIDQGSGANEQFF	TGTGCCAGTAGTATAGATCAAGGTAGCGGAGCCAATGAGCAGTTCTTC	-	-	TRBV19	TRBJ2-1
CASSEWGQGNQPQHF	TGTGCCAGCAGTGAATGGGGACAGGGGAATCAGCCCCAGCATTTT	TRBD1	once	TRBV6-1	TRBJ1-5
CASSQIRQGFNQPQHF	TGCGCCAGCAGTCAAATCCGGCAGGGGTTCAATCAGCCCCAGCATTTT	-	-	TRBV23-1	TRBJ1-5
CASSPGLAEPLSYEQYF	TGTGCCAGCAGTCCGGGACTAGCGGAGCCCCTCTCCTACGAGCAGTACTTC	TRBD2	-	TRBV27	TRBJ2-7
CASSYRASGRGNEQFF	TGTGCCAGCAGTTACCGGGCTAGCGGGAGGGGAAATGAGCAGTTCTTC	TRBD2	-	TRBV6-5	TRBJ2-1
CASRIENRANGYTF	TGTGCCAGCAGGATCGAAAACAGGGCTAATGGCTACACCTTC	-	-	TRBV7-2	TRBJ1-2
CATGQELAKNIQYF	TGTGCCACGGGACAGGAACTAGCCAAAAACATTCAGTACTTC	TRBD1	-	TRBV24-1	TRBJ2-4
CASSLTGTSSYNEQFF	TGTGCCAGCAGCTTAACGGGGACTAGCAGTTACAATGAGCAGTTCTTC	TRBD2	-	TRBV7-3	TRBJ2-1
CASSFGTESSYNEQFF	TGTGCCAGCAGCTTTGGGACAGAGAGCTCCTACAATGAGCAGTTCTTC	TRBD1	-	TRBV11-1	TRBJ2-1
CATSTQGQIGEKLFF	TGTGCCACCTCTACCCAAGGACAGATTGGCGAAAAACTGTTTTTT	-	-	TRBV2	TRBJ1-4
CASSQVSQGSEKLFF	TGTGCCAGCAGCCAAGTCTCACAGGGAAGTGAAAAACTGTTTTTT	-	-	TRBV3-1/TRBV3-2	TRBJ1-4
CASSLASGESYEQYF	TGTGCCAGCAGCTTAGCGTCGGGAGAGTCCTACGAGCAGTACTTC	-	once	TRBV11-2	TRBJ2-7
CASSQPRQSSGNTIYF	TGTGCCAGCAGCCAGCCTAGACAGAGCTCTGGAAACACCATATATTTT	-	-	TRBV4-2	TRBJ1-3
CASSTPSGLAGNEQFF	TGTGCCAGCAGCACTCCATCTGGACTAGCGGGGAATGAGCAGTTCTTC	TRBD2	-	TRBV9	TRBJ2-1
CASIEPAGPNYGYTF	TGTGCCAGTATAGAACCGGCAGGTCCTAACTATGGCTACACCTTC	-	-	TRBV19	TRBJ1-2
CASSFTSGGASSYEQYF	TGCGCCAGCAGCTTTACTAGCGGGGGGGCCAGCTCCTACGAGCAGTACTTC	TRBD2	-	TRBV5-1	TRBJ2-7
CASSLGSGGDTQYF	TGCGCCAGCAGCTTGGGTAGCGGGGGAGATACGCAGTATTTT	TRBD2	-	TRBV5-1	TRBJ2-3
CASSPLQGPDPYEQYF	TGTGCCAGCAGCCCCCTCCAGGGCCCTGACCCCTACGAGCAGTACTTC	-	-	TRBV9	TRBJ2-7
CASSLGGGGLADTQYF	TGCGCCAGCAGCTTGGGAGGGGGCGGATTGGCAGATACGCAGTATTTT	TRBD1	-	TRBV5-1	TRBJ2-3
CASSLGAEYYEQYF	TGTGCCAGCAGCTTAGGAGCGGAGTACTACGAGCAGTACTTC	-	few	TRBV7-2	TRBJ2-7
CASSFLVEFSTDTQYF	TGTGCCAGCAGCTTTCTGGTAGAATTTAGCACAGATACGCAGTATTTT	-	-	TRBV5-4	TRBJ2-3
CASSFASGGYEQYF	TGTGCCAGCAGCTTTGCGAGCGGAGGTTACGAGCAGTACTTC	-	-	TRBV5-4	TRBJ2-7
CASSPRGGLRNEQFF	TGTGCCAGCAGCCCGAGGGGGGGCCTGAGGAATGAGCAGTTCTTC	-	-	TRBV7-3	TRBJ2-1
CASSVEQGIFTGELFF	TGTGCCAGCAGCGTAGAGCAGGGGATCTTCACCGGGGAGCTGTTTTTT	-	few	TRBV9	TRBJ2-2